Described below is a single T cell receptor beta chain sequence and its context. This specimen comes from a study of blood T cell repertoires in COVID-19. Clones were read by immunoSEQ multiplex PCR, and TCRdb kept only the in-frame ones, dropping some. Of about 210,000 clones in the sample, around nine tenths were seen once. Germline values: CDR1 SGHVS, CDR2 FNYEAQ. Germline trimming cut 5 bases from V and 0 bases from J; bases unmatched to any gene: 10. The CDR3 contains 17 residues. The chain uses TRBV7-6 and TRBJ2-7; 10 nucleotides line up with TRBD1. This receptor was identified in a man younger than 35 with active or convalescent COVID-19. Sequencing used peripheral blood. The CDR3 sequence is CASSRGTGARSSYEQYF. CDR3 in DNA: TGTGCCAGCAGCCGAGGGACAGGGGCCCGAAGCTCCTACGAGCAGTACTTC. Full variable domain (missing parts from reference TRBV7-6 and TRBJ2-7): GAGVSQSPRYKVTKRGQDVALRCDPISGHVSLYWYRQALGQGPEFLTYFNYEAQQDKSGLPNDRFSAERPEGSISTLTIQRTEQRDSAMYRCASSRGTGARSSYEQYFGPGTRLTVT.